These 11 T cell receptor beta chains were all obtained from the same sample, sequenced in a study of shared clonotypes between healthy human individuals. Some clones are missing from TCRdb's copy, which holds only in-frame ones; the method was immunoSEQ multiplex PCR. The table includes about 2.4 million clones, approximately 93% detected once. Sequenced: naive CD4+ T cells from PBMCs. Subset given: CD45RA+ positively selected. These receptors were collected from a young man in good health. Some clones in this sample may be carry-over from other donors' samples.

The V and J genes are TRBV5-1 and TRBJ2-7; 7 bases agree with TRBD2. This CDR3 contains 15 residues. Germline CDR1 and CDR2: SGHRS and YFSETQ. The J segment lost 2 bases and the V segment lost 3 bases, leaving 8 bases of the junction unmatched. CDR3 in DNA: TGCGCCAGCAGCTCATCTGGGGGGGTTGCCTACGAGCAGTACTTC. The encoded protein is CASSSSGGVAYEQYF. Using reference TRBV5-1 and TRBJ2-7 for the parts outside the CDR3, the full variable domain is KAGVTQTPRYLIKTRGQQVTLSCSPISGHRSVSWYQQTPGQGLQFLFEYFSETQRNKGNFPGRFSGRQFSNSRSEMNVSTLELGDSALYLCASSSSGGVAYEQYFGPGTRLTVT.

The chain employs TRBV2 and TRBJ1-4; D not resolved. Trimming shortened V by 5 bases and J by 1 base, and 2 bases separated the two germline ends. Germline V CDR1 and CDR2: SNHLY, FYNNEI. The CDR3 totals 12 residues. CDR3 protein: CASSRTNEKLFF. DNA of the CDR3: TGTGCCAGCAGTCGAACTAATGAAAAACTGTTTTTT.

CDR3 residues: CASSPSYLGELFF. As DNA, the CDR3 is TGTGCCAGCAGCCCTAGCTACCTCGGGGAGCTGTTTTTT. The chain recombines TRBV6-4 with TRBJ2-2; tentative D call: TRBD2 (5 bases). This CDR3 is built from 13 residues. Germline V gene sequence: CDR1 MRHNA, CDR2 SNTAGT. V was clipped by 6 bases and J by 7 bases, with 12 bases between them.

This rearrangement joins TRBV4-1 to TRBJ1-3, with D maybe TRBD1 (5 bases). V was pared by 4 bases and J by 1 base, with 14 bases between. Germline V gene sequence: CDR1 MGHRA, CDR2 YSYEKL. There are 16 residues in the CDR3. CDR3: CASSPFPGTSGNTIYF. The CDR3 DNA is TGCGCCAGCAGCCCGTTCCCCGGGACGTCTGGAAACACCATATATTTT.

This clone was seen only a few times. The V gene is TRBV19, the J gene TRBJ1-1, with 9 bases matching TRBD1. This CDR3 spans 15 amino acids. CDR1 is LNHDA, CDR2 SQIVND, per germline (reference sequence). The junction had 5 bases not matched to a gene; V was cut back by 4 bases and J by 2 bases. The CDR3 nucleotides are TGTGCCAGTAGTAGGCAGGGACAGGGTAACACTGAAGCTTTCTTT. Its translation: CASSRQGQGNTEAFF.

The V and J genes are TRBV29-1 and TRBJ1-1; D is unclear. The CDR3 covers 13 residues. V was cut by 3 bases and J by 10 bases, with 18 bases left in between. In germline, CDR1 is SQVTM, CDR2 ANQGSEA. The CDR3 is CSVDRPQPAGAFF. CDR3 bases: TGCAGCGTTGATCGGCCCCAGCCGGCGGGAGCTTTCTTT.

The CDR3 coding sequence is TGTGCCAGCAGTTTAAACACCGGGACAGGCTCCTACGAGCAGTACTTC. It is translated as CASSLNTGTGSYEQYF. This chain connects TRBV5-6 to TRBJ2-7, with 8 bases aligning to TRBD1. From germline, CDR1 is SGHDT and CDR2 YYEEEE. Unmatched junction bases numbered 10, after V lost 5 bases and J lost 0 bases. The CDR3 contains 16 residues.

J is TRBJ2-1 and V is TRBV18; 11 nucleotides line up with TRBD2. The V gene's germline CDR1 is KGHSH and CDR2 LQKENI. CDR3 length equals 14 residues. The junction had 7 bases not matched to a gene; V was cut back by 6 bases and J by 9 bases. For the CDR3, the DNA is TGTGCCAGCTCCAAGACTAGCGGGAAAGGTGAGCAGTTCTTC. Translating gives CASSKTSGKGEQFF.

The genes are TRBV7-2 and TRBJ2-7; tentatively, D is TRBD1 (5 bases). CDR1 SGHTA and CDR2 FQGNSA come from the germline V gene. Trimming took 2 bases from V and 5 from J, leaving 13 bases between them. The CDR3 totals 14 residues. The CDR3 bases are TGTGCCAGCAGCTTAATCTTCCAGGGCGACGAGCAGTACTTC. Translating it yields CASSLIFQGDEQYF.

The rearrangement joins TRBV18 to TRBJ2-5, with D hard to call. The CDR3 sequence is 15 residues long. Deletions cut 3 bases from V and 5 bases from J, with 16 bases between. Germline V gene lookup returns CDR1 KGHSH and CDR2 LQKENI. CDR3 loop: CASSPYASMRETQYF. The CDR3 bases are TGTGCCAGCTCACCCTACGCCAGCATGAGGGAGACCCAGTACTTC.

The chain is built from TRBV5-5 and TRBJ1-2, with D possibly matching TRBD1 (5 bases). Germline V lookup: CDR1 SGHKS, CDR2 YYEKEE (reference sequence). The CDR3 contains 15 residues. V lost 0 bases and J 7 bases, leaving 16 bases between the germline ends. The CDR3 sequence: CASSLAFVVGVGYTF. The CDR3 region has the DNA TGTGCCAGCAGCTTGGCCTTTGTAGTAGGGGTTGGCTACACCTTC.